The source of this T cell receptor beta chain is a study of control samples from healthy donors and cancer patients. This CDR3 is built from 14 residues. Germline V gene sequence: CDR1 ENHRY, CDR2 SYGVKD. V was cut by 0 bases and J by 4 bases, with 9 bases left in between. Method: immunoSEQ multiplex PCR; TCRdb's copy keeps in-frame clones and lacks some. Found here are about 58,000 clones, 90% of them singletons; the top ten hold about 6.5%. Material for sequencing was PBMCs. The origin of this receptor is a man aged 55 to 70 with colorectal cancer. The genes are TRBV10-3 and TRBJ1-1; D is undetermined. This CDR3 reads CAISESAPGTEAFF. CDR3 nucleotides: TGTGCCATCAGTGAGTCTGCGCCGGGCACTGAAGCTTTCTTT.